This T cell receptor (beta chain) is from a study of OX40 agonist ivuxolimab in advanced cancers. The CDR3 extends over 12 amino acids. V lost 3 bases, J lost 8 bases, and 2 bases stayed unmatched. From germline, CDR1 is SGHTA and CDR2 FQGNSA. The method was immunoSEQ multiplex PCR; TCRdb's version includes in-frame clones alone and lacks a portion of them. The sample records approximately 89,000 clones, just over 90% being singletons. The source is an adult with an advanced solid tumor such as melanoma, head and neck, liver or kidney cancer. The specimen comprised CD4+ or CD8+ T cells sorted from blood, sampled in a trial of the OX40 agonist ivuxolimab. V gene TRBV7-2 combines with J gene TRBJ2-3; 7 bases are a match to TRBD2. The CDR3 loop reads CASSFPGGTQYF. CDR3 bases: TGTGCCAGCAGCTTCCCGGGAGGTACGCAGTATTTT.